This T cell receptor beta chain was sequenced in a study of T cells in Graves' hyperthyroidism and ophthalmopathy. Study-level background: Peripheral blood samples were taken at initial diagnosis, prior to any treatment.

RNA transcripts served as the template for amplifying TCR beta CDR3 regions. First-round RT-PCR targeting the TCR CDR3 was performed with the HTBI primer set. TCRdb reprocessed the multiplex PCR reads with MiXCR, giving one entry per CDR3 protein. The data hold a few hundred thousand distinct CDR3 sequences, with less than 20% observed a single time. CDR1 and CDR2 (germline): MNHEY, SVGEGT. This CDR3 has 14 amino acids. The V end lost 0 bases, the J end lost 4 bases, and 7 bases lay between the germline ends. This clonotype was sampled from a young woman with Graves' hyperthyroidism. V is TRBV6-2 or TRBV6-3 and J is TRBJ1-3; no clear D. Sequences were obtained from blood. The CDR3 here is CASSYSSDGNTIYF. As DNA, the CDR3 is TGTGCCAGCAGTTACTCTTCAGACGGAAACACCATATATTTT.